The 28 T cell receptor beta chains presented below share a single source sample, sequenced in a study of blood T cells in healthy people across ages. Using a J-beta primer mix together with a sample-barcoded 5' primer, a second PCR was run for roughly 6 to 12 cycles. From the 5' RACE reads, TCRdb called clonotypes with MiXCR, one entry per CDR3 protein. The sample holds fewer than 1,000,000 distinct CDR3 sequences; 46% are singletons and the top ten take roughly 18%. Material: blood. The receptors come from a man aged 80 or over in good health.

In this sample, this clonotype turned up many times. The chain carries TRBV20-1 and TRBJ2-5, with a weak D call TRBD1 (6 bases). This CDR3 comprises 14 residues. Trimming stripped 0 bases from V and 7 bases from J, with 15 bases between. The germline V gene encodes CDR1 DFQATT and CDR2 SNEGSKA (reference sequence). CDR3 loop: CSARDGGEQGTQYF. CDR3 in DNA: TGCAGTGCTAGAGATGGGGGAGAACAGGGGACCCAGTACTTC.

The chain combines TRBV12-3 or TRBV12-4 with TRBJ1-6; no firm D call. V was trimmed by 5 bases and J by 0 bases, leaving 17 bases between them. This CDR3 region has 18 residues. The CDR3 DNA is TGTGCCAGCAGTCCCCGAGGGCCGTCCCTCTCCTATAATTCACCCCTCCACTTT. Translating it yields CASSPRGPSLSYNSPLHF.

The chain employs TRBV9 and TRBJ2-4; 10 bases align to TRBD2. Judging by the DNA end, TRBJ2-7 fits better; the J call may be wrong. The germline gives CDR1 SGDLS, CDR2 YYNGEE. The CDR3 extends over 17 amino acids. The CDR3: CASSVGAPSGGIYEQYF. CDR3 DNA sequence: TGTGCCAGCAGCGTAGGGGCGCCTAGCGGGGGTATCTACGAGCAGTACTTC.

V gene TRBV7-2 combines with J gene TRBJ2-3; 11 bases match TRBD2. Trimming took 2 bases from V and 6 from J; bases not matched to a gene: 7. The germline V gene has CDR1 SGHTA and CDR2 FQGNSA. This CDR3 has 16 amino acids. CDR3 residues: CASSLQASGGRDTQYF. The CDR3 DNA is TGTGCCAGCAGCTTACAGGCTAGCGGGGGGAGGGATACGCAGTATTTT.

A few counts support this clonotype. The chain links TRBV20-1 to TRBJ2-1; TRBD2 aligns across 11 bases. Trimming took 1 base from V and 5 from J; bases not matched to a gene: 13. CDR3 length: 18 amino acids. Germline V CDR1 and CDR2: DFQATT, SNEGSKA (reference sequence). CDR3 protein: CSARVGLAGGLVDNEQFF. Here the CDR3 DNA reads TGCAGTGCTAGAGTAGGCCTAGCGGGAGGCTTGGTAGACAATGAGCAGTTCTTC.

Only one count was recorded for this clonotype. This rearrangement joins TRBV4-1 to TRBJ2-7; no firm D call. Germline V CDR1 and CDR2: MGHRA, YSYEKL. Trimming left V 2 bases short and J 7 bases short, with 9 bases between. The CDR3 consists of 12 residues. This CDR3 reads CASSQLDNEQYF. As DNA, the CDR3 is TGCGCCAGCAGCCAATTAGACAATGAGCAGTACTTC.

The CDR3 is CASSLGGQDNEQFF. CDR3 nucleotides: TGTGCCAGCAGCCTTGGAGGCCAGGACAATGAGCAGTTCTTC. The chain links TRBV7-6 to TRBJ2-1, with D possibly TRBD2 on 5 matching bases. This CDR3 comprises 14 residues. The germline gives CDR1 SGHVS, CDR2 FNYEAQ. The V end was cut by 5 bases, the J end by 5 bases, with 13 bases between.

This chain uses TRBV5-1 with TRBJ2-2; 9 positions agree with TRBD2. CDR1 is SGHRS, CDR2 YFSETQ, per germline. V was pared by 4 bases and J by 1 base, with 5 bases of the junction left unmatched. The CDR3 has 16 amino acids. This CDR3 is CASSPRTSENTGELFF. Written as DNA, the CDR3 is TGCGCCAGCAGCCCGAGGACTAGCGAGAACACCGGGGAGCTGTTTTTT.

Note on this clonotype: One end of the junction does not line up with germline, which may come from a read error. The rearrangement uses TRBV7-2 and TRBJ1-1; 7 nucleotides agree with TRBD1. The CDR3 spans 14 residues. Germline V gene sequence: CDR1 SGHTA, CDR2 FQGNSA. The CDR3 loop is CVSSADRVFTEAFF. The CDR3 DNA follows: TGTGTCAGCAGCGCCGACAGGGTATTCACTGAAGCTTTCTTT.

The chain joins TRBV7-2 to TRBJ1-2, with TRBD1 identical over 7 bases. The CDR3 covers 15 residues. The V gene end was trimmed by 1 base and the J gene end by 4 bases; junction bases not matched to a gene: 6. Germline loops: CDR1 SGHTA, CDR2 FQGNSA. In DNA, the CDR3 is TGTGCCAGCAGCTTAGGGACAGGCTATCGCTATGGCTACACCTTC. It specifies CASSLGTGYRYGYTF.

The chain couples TRBV29-1 to TRBJ1-1, with D unresolved. Looked up from germline, CDR1 is SQVTM and CDR2 is ANQGSEA. Trimming took 3 bases from V and 3 from J, leaving 11 bases between them. CDR3 length equals 13 residues. CDR3 sequence reads: CSVESLGDTEAFF. The CDR3 DNA is TGCAGCGTTGAGAGCCTTGGGGACACTGAAGCTTTCTTT. The full variable domain, in which reference TRBV29-1 and TRBJ1-1 provide the parts outside the CDR3, is SAVISQKPSRDICQRGTSLTIQCQVDSQVTMMFWYRQQPGQSLTLIATANQGSEATYESGFVIDKFPISRPNLTFSTLTVSNMSPEDSSIYLCSVESLGDTEAFFGQGTRLTVV.

The chain joins TRBV10-3 to TRBJ2-7; 8 bases match TRBD2. The CDR3 sequence is 12 residues long. J was trimmed by 10 bases and V by 11 bases; bases with no gene match: 13. In germline, CDR1 is ENHRY, CDR2 SYGVKD. CDR3: CAAGAGAGAQYF. CDR3 coding DNA: TGTGCCGCCGGAGCGGGAGCCGGGGCCCAGTACTTC.

This chain uses TRBV28 with TRBJ2-7; D is uncertain. Trimming took 2 bases from V and 6 from J, leaving 8 bases between them. Germline loops: CDR1 MDHEN, CDR2 SYDVKM. This CDR3 comprises 12 residues. This chain's CDR3 is CASSLSLREQYF. Written as DNA, the CDR3 is TGTGCCAGCAGTTTAAGTCTCCGCGAGCAGTACTTC.

The genes are TRBV27 and TRBJ2-1, with a weak D call TRBD2 (6 bases). The DNA end is more similar to TRBJ2-7, so the J call may be wrong. Germline-derived CDR1 and CDR2 are MNHEY and SMNVEV (reference sequence). The CDR3 covers 14 residues. CDR3 bases: TGTGCCAGCAGTTTAGACCCCCGGGAGTACGAGCAGTACTTC. Residues: CASSLDPREYEQYF.

There are a few counts of this clonotype. The chain carries TRBV28 and TRBJ1-6, with a tentative D call TRBD1 (5 bases). This CDR3 is built from 14 residues. Germline V CDR1 and CDR2: MDHEN, SYDVKM. Trimming took 5 bases from V and 9 from J, leaving 14 bases between them. CDR3 sequence reads: CASSLATVASPLHF. The CDR3 DNA is TGTGCCAGCAGTCTGGCGACAGTCGCTTCACCCCTCCACTTT.

The chain joins TRBV11-3 to TRBJ2-3, with D perhaps matching TRBD1 (6 bases). The germline CDR1 and CDR2 sequences are SGHNT and YENEEA. The CDR3 length is 14 residues. V shed 4 bases and J shed 4 bases, with 12 bases lying between them. CDR3 loop: CASSSGHSSDTQYF. For the CDR3, the DNA is TGTGCCAGCAGCTCGGGACATTCGTCAGATACGCAGTATTTT.

The rearrangement joins TRBV5-1 to TRBJ2-1; perhaps TRBD2 as D (6 bases). The V end lost 4 bases, the J end lost 9 bases, and 11 bases lay between the germline ends. The CDR3 runs 12 residues. Germline-derived CDR1 and CDR2 are SGHRS and YFSETQ. The CDR3 region is CASSVTSFEQFF. The CDR3 bases are TGCGCCAGCAGCGTGACTAGTTTTGAGCAGTTCTTC. The complete variable domain, with remaining parts taken from reference TRBV5-1 and TRBJ2-1, reads KAGVTQTPRYLIKTRGQQVTLSCSPISGHRSVSWYQQTPGQGLQFLFEYFSETQRNKGNFPGRFSGRQFSNSRSEMNVSTLELGDSALYLCASSVTSFEQFFGPGTRLTVL.

This clonotype was picked up a small number of times. The chain uses TRBV3-1 and TRBJ1-6; a possible D gene is TRBD1 (5 bases). The CDR3 covers 13 residues. V lost 1 base, J lost 11 bases, and 9 bases lay in between. Per the germline V gene, CDR1 is LGHDT and CDR2 is YNNKEL (reference sequence). CDR3 sequence (DNA): TGTGCCAGCAGCCAAGGGGGCATGGCACCCCTCCACTTT. Its protein product is CASSQGGMAPLHF.

This clonotype was seen a handful of times. The chain carries TRBV5-6 and TRBJ2-4; 7 bases line up with TRBD1. The V gene end was trimmed by 2 bases and the J gene end by 7 bases; junction bases not matched to a gene: 6. CDR3 size: 14 residues. Germline V gene lookup returns CDR1 SGHDT and CDR2 YYEEEE. The CDR3 nucleotides are TGTGCCAGCAGCTTAGGGGACAGCCTGAACATTCAGTACTTC. It is translated as CASSLGDSLNIQYF.

Note on this clonotype: Since a much larger clone is just one base distant, this may be a read error. The CDR3 loop reads CSVEGGTGGYQQYF. Written as DNA, the CDR3 is TGCAGCGTTGAAGGCGGGACAGGGGGCTACCAGCAGTACTTC. The J gene is TRBJ2-7, the V gene TRBV29-1, with 12 bases identical to TRBD1. This CDR3 spans 14 amino acids. Germline V gives CDR1 SQVTM, CDR2 ANQGSEA.

The chain carries TRBV2 and TRBJ2-5; 13 bases map to TRBD2. The ends lost 6 bases at V and 11 bases at J; junction bases unmatched: 18. Per the germline V gene, CDR1 is SNHLY and CDR2 is FYNNEI. The CDR3 contains 17 residues. CDR3 coding DNA: TGTGCCAGCAGAGCCAGTACTCCGGGACTAGCGGGAAAGGAGCAGTACTTC. Encoded protein: CASRASTPGLAGKEQYF. Filled out from reference TRBV2 and TRBJ2-5, the complete variable domain reads EPEVTQTPSHQVTQMGQEVILRCVPISNHLYFYWYRQILGQKVEFLVSFYNNEISEKSEIFDDQFSVERPDGSNFTLKIRSTKLEDSAMYFCASRASTPGLAGKEQYFGPGTRLLVL.

There are a few counts of this clonotype. The CDR3 bases are TGTGCCAGCAGCTTCGGACTAGCGGGAGCCCTCTCCTACAATGAGCAGTTCTTC. Translated: CASSFGLAGALSYNEQFF. This chain uses TRBV5-6 with TRBJ2-1; 13 bases are shared with TRBD2. Germline V gene sequence: CDR1 SGHDT, CDR2 YYEEEE. The CDR3 loop spans 18 amino acids. Trimming at V came to 2 bases and at J to 0 bases, leaving 5 bases not matched to a gene.

This clonotype showed up just once. CDR3 nucleotides: TGTGCCAGCAGTTTGGGAGGCTCAGGGGTACTAGCGGGCTACAATGAGCAGTTCTTC. This translates into CASSLGGSGVLAGYNEQFF. V usage is TRBV12-3 or TRBV12-4 and J usage is TRBJ2-1, with 9 bases aligning to TRBD2. Trimming cost V 3 bases and J 3 bases; bases outside gene matches: 15. This CDR3 has 19 residues.

V and J are TRBV20-1 and TRBJ2-3; 7 bases match TRBD2. Germline V gives CDR1 DFQATT, CDR2 SNEGSKA (reference sequence). J lost 4 bases, V lost 3 bases, and 4 bases had no gene match. The CDR3 extends over 13 amino acids. CDR3 sequence (DNA): TGCAGTGCTAGTGCGACTAGCTCAGATACGCAGTATTTT. The encoded protein is CSASATSSDTQYF.

This clonotype was seen only a few times. The gene calls are TRBV4-2 and TRBJ2-1; the D call may be TRBD1 or TRBD2 (5 bases each). There are 16 residues in the CDR3. Trimming took 0 bases from V and 4 from J, leaving 13 bases between them. The germline CDR1 and CDR2 sequences are LGHNA and YNFKEQ. The CDR3: CASSQDPGTVYNEQFF. CDR3 sequence (DNA): TGTGCCAGCAGCCAAGATCCTGGGACGGTGTACAATGAGCAGTTCTTC.

CDR3 protein: CASSRAEPGETQYF. In nucleotides, the CDR3 is TGTGCCAGCAGCCGAGCAGAGCCTGGAGAGACCCAGTACTTC. This chain joins TRBV3-1 and TRBJ2-7; D gene uncertain. The J call may be in error: the DNA end matches TRBJ2-5 better. CDR3 length: 14 residues. The germline V gene encodes CDR1 LGHDT and CDR2 YNNKEL (reference sequence).

The CDR3 spells CATSDTIAGESYNEQYF. The CDR3, as DNA: TGTGCCACCAGTGATACCATAGCGGGAGAATCCTACAATGAGCAGTACTTC. The chain carries TRBV24-1 and TRBJ2-1, with 9 bases lining up with TRBD2. The J call may be mistaken, given a closer DNA end match to TRBJ2-7. Germline-derived CDR1 and CDR2 are KGHDR and SFDVKD. The CDR3 has 17 residues.

The chain joins TRBV15 to TRBJ2-3, with a possible D match to TRBD1 (6 bases). V lost 2 bases to trimming and J lost 2 bases, with 11 bases between them. This CDR3 has 15 residues. Germline V gives CDR1 LNHNV, CDR2 YYDKDF (reference sequence). The CDR3 spells CATSRLQGPTDTQYF. The DNA for the CDR3 is TGTGCCACCAGCAGATTACAGGGTCCCACAGATACGCAGTATTTT.